This T cell receptor beta chain originates from a study of regulatory T cells in long-lasting Graves disease. CDR3-region Arm-PCR and iRepertoire HTBI primers produced the TCR beta libraries. Methods used by the authors: Taken together, the samples had roughly 56 TRBV and 14 TRBJ segments identified. Each CDR3 protein is one row after TCRdb ran MiXCR on the multiplex PCR reads. The V and J calls reflect TCRdb's pipeline rather than the authors' work. The table lists approximately 400,000 distinct CDR3 sequences, under 25% of them singletons. Time point meaning: persistent/refractory GD, antithyroid drugs over 5 years with positive TRAb. PBMCs were the source of the RNA used for TCR sequencing. A volume of about 9 milliliters of peripheral blood was collected in EDTA tubes. CDR3 length: 14 amino acids. V lost 7 bases and J 1 base, leaving 12 bases between the germline ends. Germline loops: CDR1 LNHNV, CDR2 YYDKDF (reference sequence).

Sequencing used peripheral blood mononuclear cells (PBMCs), obtained when the disease was refractory, from a patient treated with antithyroid drugs. The receptor comes from a female donor with Graves disease. The chain links TRBV15 to TRBJ2-3; TRBD2 is a possible D gene (6 bases). CDR3 DNA: TGTGCCACCAAATCGGGGGACGGCACAGATACGCAGTATTTT. Protein: CATKSGDGTDTQYF.